This T cell receptor beta chain originates from a study of blood T cell repertoires in COVID-19. As for the study in general: Samples came from the United States, Italy and Spain, spanning acute and convalescent COVID-19. PBMCs, B-cell-depleted T cells, or T cells provided the cDNA or gDNA that made up the material.

Clones were sequenced by immunoSEQ multiplex PCR, and TCRdb holds only the in-frame ones, with some missing. In the table there are about 170,000 clones, about 83% of which are singletons. Germline V gene lookup returns CDR1 MDHEN and CDR2 SYDVKM. The CDR3 extends over 18 amino acids. V was clipped by 5 bases and J by 8 bases, with 30 bases between them. The chain uses TRBV28 and TRBJ1-2; possibly TRBD1 for D (5 bases). Sequencing was done on a sample of peripheral blood. The receptor's source is a young man with active or convalescent COVID-19. CDR3: CASSQRQTVNLLRSGYTF. In nucleotides, the CDR3 is TGTGCCAGCAGTCAAAGACAGACAGTCAATCTGCTGAGATCGGGCTACACCTTC.